Included here is one T cell receptor beta chain sequence, with context. The antigen is not known. The data originate from a study of CD8+CD57+ T cells in acquired aplastic anemia. Overall study context: Sorting CD4+ and CD8+ cells gave DNA averaging approximately 3 ug. Healthy donor CD4+ cell samples had a mean of roughly 9.8 million reads. Study outcomes and limitations: The study found no significant CD8+ Simpson's diversity difference between patients and controls. Patients and controls shared over 25 CD8+ CDR3 sequences, which appeared highly expressed in patients and within their immunodominant clones.

CDR3 and TCR beta VDJ profiling relied on genomic DNA as the template. From the reads, TCRdb called clonotypes with MiXCR, one entry per CDR3 protein. Among fewer than 250,000 distinct CDR3 sequences listed, around 50% were seen once. Sequenced sample: sorted CD4+, CD8+, or CD8+CD57+ T cells (not recorded which) from PBMCs. The sequence came from a human donor in good health, serving as a control.

The DNA for the CDR3 is TGCGCCAGCAGCTGGGGACAGGGGAACAATGAGCAGTTCTTC. It translates to CASSWGQGNNEQFF. The chain joins TRBV5-1 to TRBJ2-1; TRBD1 aligns across 10 bases. V was clipped by 3 bases and J by 5 bases; unmatched bases: 2. The germline V gene encodes CDR1 SGHRS and CDR2 YFSETQ. The CDR3 has 14 residues.